This T cell receptor (beta chain) is from a study of regulatory T cells in long-lasting Graves disease. The time point is: newly diagnosed GD, antithyroid drugs for less than 3 months. Preparation of the TCR library used RNA extracted from PBMCs. This clonotype appeared many times. To make TCR beta libraries, researchers used iRepertoire HTBI primers and Arm-PCR of CDR3 regions. MiXCR, run by TCRdb on the multiplex PCR reads, gives a single entry per CDR3 protein. This sample has hundreds of thousands of distinct CDR3 sequences; 15% to 20% occur once, and the top ten carry less than 45%. Germline V gene sequence: CDR1 SGHNT, CDR2 YENEEA. The CDR3 extends over 15 amino acids. V was cut by 0 bases and J by 4 bases, with 11 bases left in between.

This chain uses TRBV11-3 with TRBJ2-3; D possibly uses TRBD1 or TRBD2 (6 bases each). The receptor's source is a female donor with Graves disease. The sample was peripheral blood mononuclear cells (PBMCs), taken at new diagnosis, from a patient treated with antithyroid drugs. The chain's CDR3 is CASSLEGASADTQYF. The CDR3 DNA is TGTGCCAGCAGCTTAGAGGGGGCTAGCGCAGATACGCAGTATTTT.